Below, one TCR beta chain is given with its context. The CDR3 has 18 residues. CDR1 and CDR2 from the germline V gene are SGHRS and YFSETQ. V gave up 0 bases and J gave up 3 bases, with 18 bases separating them. Here immunoSEQ multiplex PCR was the method, and the copy in TCRdb shows in-frame clones only, minus some. The repertoire includes about 62,000 clones, about nine tenths of them detected once, and approximately 5.5% sits in the top ten. These data come from a study of blood T cell repertoires in COVID-19. Study background: Material from acute and convalescent COVID-19 was sourced from the United States, Italy and Spain.

The sequenced sample was peripheral blood. V and J are TRBV5-1 and TRBJ1-4; weak D call: TRBD1 (5 bases). This TCR came from a human donor in a cohort sampled during active COVID-19. CDR3 protein: CASSLVLGPQGANEKLFF. CDR3 nucleotide sequence: TGCGCCAGCAGCTTGGTATTGGGTCCCCAGGGCGCTAATGAAAAACTGTTTTTT.